This section outlines one TCR beta chain sequence together with its context. Method: immunoSEQ multiplex PCR; TCRdb's copy keeps in-frame clones and lacks some. Of 200,000 to 250,000 clones listed, approximately 80% are singletons. The sample is drawn from a study of blood T cell repertoires in COVID-19. At the level of the study: Some COVID-19 samples were acute and others convalescent; all came from the United States, Italy and Spain.

This CDR3 has 16 amino acids. Trimming stripped 3 bases from V and 5 bases from J, with 17 bases between. CDR1 and CDR2 (germline): MDHEN, SYDVKM. Sequenced material: peripheral blood. V gene TRBV28 combines with J gene TRBJ2-1; TRBD2 might be the D (6 bases). The clonotype was recovered from a woman at least 80 years old with active or convalescent COVID-19. The chain's CDR3 is CASSLAGGLRDNEQFF. As DNA, the CDR3 is TGTGCCAGCAGTTTGGCTGGGGGGTTAAGGGACAATGAGCAGTTCTTC.